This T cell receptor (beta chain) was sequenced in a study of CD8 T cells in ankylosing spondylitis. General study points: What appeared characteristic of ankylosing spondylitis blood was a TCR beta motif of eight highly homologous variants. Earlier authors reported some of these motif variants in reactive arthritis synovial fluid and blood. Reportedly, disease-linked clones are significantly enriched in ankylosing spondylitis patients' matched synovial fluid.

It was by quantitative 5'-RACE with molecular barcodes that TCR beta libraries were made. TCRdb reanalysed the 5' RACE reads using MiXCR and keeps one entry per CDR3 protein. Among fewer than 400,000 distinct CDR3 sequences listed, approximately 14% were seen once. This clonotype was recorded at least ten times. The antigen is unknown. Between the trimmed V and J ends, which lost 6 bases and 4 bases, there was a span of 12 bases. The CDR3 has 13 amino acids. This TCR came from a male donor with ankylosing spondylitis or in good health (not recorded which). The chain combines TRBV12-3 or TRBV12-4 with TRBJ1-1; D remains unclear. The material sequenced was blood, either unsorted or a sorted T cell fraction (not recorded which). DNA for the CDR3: TGTGCCAGCAGCCCCGGCATCGGCACTGAAGCTTTCTTT. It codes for CASSPGIGTEAFF.